The rows below give T cell receptor beta chains drawn from one sample of a study of monozygotic twins with inflammatory bowel disease. Reanalyzing the 5' RACE reads, TCRdb keeps one entry per CDR3 protein, without DNA. This sample's table has fewer than 450,000 distinct CDR3 sequences. Sequences were obtained from blood. Receptor source: a human donor with ulcerative colitis or Crohn's disease, or a healthy co-twin of an affected twin (not recorded which). Both conserved end residues are part of each CDR3. Each record gives: J gene, CDR3 length, V gene, CDR3 protein.

j_gene: TRBJ1-2; len: 13; v_gene: TRBV28; CDR3aa: CASSLRTNYGYTF
j_gene: TRBJ1-2; len: 15; v_gene: TRBV20-1; CDR3aa: CSASSGQEANYGYTF
j_gene: TRBJ2-5; len: 16; v_gene: TRBV4-1; CDR3aa: CASSQGTGGIQETQYF
j_gene: TRBJ2-7; len: 14; v_gene: TRBV6-2/TRBV6-3; CDR3aa: CASNKPSGANEQYF
j_gene: TRBJ2-7; len: 13; v_gene: TRBV12-3/TRBV12-4; CDR3aa: CASSLTTGLEQYF
j_gene: TRBJ1-4; len: 14; v_gene: TRBV12-5; CDR3aa: CASAQGSGGGKLFF
j_gene: TRBJ2-7; len: 15; v_gene: TRBV18; CDR3aa: CASSTVKDRTNEQYF
j_gene: TRBJ2-2; len: 16; v_gene: TRBV6-2/TRBV6-3; CDR3aa: CASRRMGRGDTGELFF
j_gene: TRBJ2-7; len: 14; v_gene: TRBV6-5; CDR3aa: CASSSRGGRYEQYF
j_gene: TRBJ1-4; len: 14; v_gene: TRBV12-3/TRBV12-4; CDR3aa: CASSDRGGFRKLFF
j_gene: TRBJ1-5; len: 15; v_gene: TRBV18; CDR3aa: CASSPLGYSNQPQHF
j_gene: TRBJ2-5; len: 15; v_gene: TRBV18; CDR3aa: CASSPPAGAQETQYF
j_gene: TRBJ2-7; len: 12; v_gene: TRBV20-1; CDR3aa: CSAREESDEQYF
j_gene: TRBJ1-5; len: 16; v_gene: TRBV6-1; CDR3aa: CASRRGSQGINQPQHF
j_gene: TRBJ1-2; len: 16; v_gene: TRBV5-8; CDR3aa: CASSRHGRSYNYGYTF
j_gene: TRBJ1-1; len: 13; v_gene: TRBV28; CDR3aa: CASSFGANAEAFF
j_gene: TRBJ1-5; len: 12; v_gene: TRBV4-2; CDR3aa: CASSQENGPQHF
j_gene: TRBJ2-7; len: 13; v_gene: TRBV12-3/TRBV12-4; CDR3aa: CASRDTRSYEQYF
j_gene: TRBJ1-5; len: 16; v_gene: TRBV19; CDR3aa: CASSIQLAGYDQPQHF
j_gene: TRBJ2-7; len: 15; v_gene: TRBV5-1; CDR3aa: CASSLTSGNPYEQYF
j_gene: TRBJ2-5; len: 15; v_gene: TRBV6-2/TRBV6-3; CDR3aa: CASSYVSGVQETQYF
j_gene: TRBJ1-6; len: 17; v_gene: TRBV9; CDR3aa: CASSATGGDAYNSPLHF
j_gene: TRBJ2-1; len: 15; v_gene: TRBV18; CDR3aa: CASSPGATDYNEQFF
j_gene: TRBJ1-5; len: 13; v_gene: TRBV18; CDR3aa: CASSGAGPLPQHF
j_gene: TRBJ1-4; len: 15; v_gene: TRBV5-1; CDR3aa: CASSRQGVLVEKLFF
j_gene: TRBJ2-1; len: 16; v_gene: TRBV4-3; CDR3aa: CASSQGPSGTYNEQFF
j_gene: TRBJ2-3; len: 17; v_gene: TRBV4-1; CDR3aa: CASRYSGHQSSTDTQYF
j_gene: TRBJ1-5; len: 19; v_gene: TRBV23-1; CDR3aa: CASSQSHPGGRMSNQPQHF
j_gene: TRBJ2-3; len: 15; v_gene: TRBV19; CDR3aa: CASSMTGPNTDTQYF
j_gene: TRBJ2-2; len: 16; v_gene: TRBV5-1; CDR3aa: CASSLVTAAGTGELFF
j_gene: TRBJ1-6; len: 14; v_gene: TRBV2; CDR3aa: CASILQGRGSPLHF
j_gene: TRBJ2-7; len: 15; v_gene: TRBV7-8; CDR3aa: CASRTGQIDSYEQYF
j_gene: TRBJ2-3; len: 16; v_gene: TRBV4-2; CDR3aa: CASSQGVSGGQDTQYF
j_gene: TRBJ1-1; len: 13; v_gene: TRBV29-1; CDR3aa: CSAGDRVNTEAFF
j_gene: TRBJ1-4; len: 14; v_gene: TRBV5-1; CDR3aa: CASRPTGSSEKLFF
j_gene: TRBJ2-7; len: 15; v_gene: TRBV7-2; CDR3aa: CASSLNRQFTDEQYF
j_gene: TRBJ2-1; len: 19; v_gene: TRBV27; CDR3aa: CASGSPKFSSGGYHNEQFF
j_gene: TRBJ1-2; len: 15; v_gene: TRBV7-2; CDR3aa: CASSFGAARWYGYTF
j_gene: TRBJ2-4; len: 17; v_gene: TRBV5-1; CDR3aa: CASSLANGGLAKNMQYF
j_gene: TRBJ1-3; len: 13; v_gene: TRBV6-5; CDR3aa: CASRRQGADTIYF
j_gene: TRBJ2-5; len: 16; v_gene: TRBV5-1; CDR3aa: CASSLPEGEYQETQYF
j_gene: TRBJ1-2; len: 14; v_gene: TRBV7-9; CDR3aa: CASSLESNLRGYTF